The entry below describes one T cell receptor (beta chain). Authors' analysis steps: Amplification from reference gene primers served as the basis for estimated nucleated cell counts. Some clones are missing from TCRdb's copy, which holds only in-frame ones; the method was immunoSEQ multiplex PCR. V and J calls and clone size are given by that table; D and trimming were obtained from the DNA. The repertoire holds 150,000 to 200,000 clones, with 80% to 90% as singletons. This sample was included in a study of blood T cell repertoires in COVID-19. Background on the study: The origin of the acute and convalescent COVID-19 samples was the United States, Italy and Spain. Sources were T cells, B-cell-depleted T cells, or PBMCs; the material itself was cDNA or gDNA.

The source is a woman of 80 years or more with acute or convalescent COVID-19. The sample was peripheral blood.

The CDR3: CSVEKDRDIYGYTF. The CDR3 DNA follows: TGCAGCGTTGAGAAGGACAGGGATATCTATGGCTACACCTTC. The rearrangement links TRBV29-1 to TRBJ1-2; 8 bases map to TRBD1. The CDR3 has 14 amino acids. In germline, CDR1 is SQVTM, CDR2 ANQGSEA. Trimming removed 3 bases from V and 4 bases from J; junction bases left unmatched: 7.